The 10 T cell receptor beta chains presented below share a single source sample, sequenced in a study of T cells in narcolepsy. Profiled with immunoSEQ multiplex PCR; TCRdb holds only in-frame clones, not every one. The sample consists of around 13,000 clones, roughly nine tenths of them appearing once. The specimen sequenced was CD45RA- memory CD4+ T cells from PBMCs. These receptor sequences come from a human donor with narcolepsy.

The V gene is TRBV27, the J gene TRBJ2-3; no clear D gene. CDR1 and CDR2 (germline): MNHEY, SMNVEV (reference sequence). The V and J ends lost 7 bases and 2 bases respectively, with 10 bases between them. CDR3 length equals 13 residues. CDR3 bases: TGTGCCAGCATCTCTAGGTACACAGATACGCAGTATTTT. Amino acid sequence: CASISRYTDTQYF.

The chain carries TRBV11-2 and TRBJ2-2; tentatively, D is TRBD1 (5 bases). The CDR3 loop spans 16 amino acids. CDR1 is SGHAT and CDR2 is FQNNGV in the germline V gene. The V end lost 4 bases, the J end lost 6 bases, and 18 bases lay between the germline ends. CDR3 sequence: CASSSLGALGAGELFF. The CDR3 DNA follows: TGTGCCAGCAGCTCGTTAGGGGCTCTTGGCGCCGGGGAGCTGTTTTTT.

The V gene is TRBV19, the J gene TRBJ1-2; no clear D gene. CDR1 is LNHDA, CDR2 SQIVND, per germline (reference sequence). V lost 5 bases, J lost 4 bases, and 5 bases lay in between. This CDR3 contains 11 residues. The DNA for the CDR3 is TGTGCCAGTAGTTTTAGCTATGGCTACACCTTC. Translation gives CASSFSYGYTF.

This chain joins TRBV4-2 and TRBJ2-7, with 8 bases fitting TRBD1. The CDR3 has 19 amino acids. The trim removed 0 bases at V and 6 bases at J, leaving 19 bases unmatched. Germline V gene sequence: CDR1 LGHNA, CDR2 YNFKEQ. The CDR3 reads CASSQDGLMVGTGFSEQYF. CDR3 nucleotide sequence: TGTGCCAGCAGCCAAGATGGTCTAATGGTGGGGACAGGTTTTTCCGAGCAGTACTTC.

The chain couples TRBV7-2 to TRBJ2-7; TRBD2 matches at 11 bases. The CDR3 contains 17 residues. The J segment lost 4 bases and the V segment lost 2 bases, leaving 10 bases of the junction unmatched. CDR1 and CDR2 (germline): SGHTA, FQGNSA. CDR3 bases: TGTGCCAGCAGCTTAAGGGGGGGCGGGACTAGCGGATACGAGCAGTACTTC. Amino acid sequence: CASSLRGGGTSGYEQYF.

The V call is TRBV11-2, the J call TRBJ2-7; 13 bases agree with TRBD2. Germline V gene sequence: CDR1 SGHAT, CDR2 FQNNGV. This CDR3 has 15 amino acids. Germline trimming cut 5 bases from V and 5 bases from J; bases unmatched to any gene: 6. The CDR3 nucleotides read TGTGCCAGCAGCCTAGGACTAGCGGGAGTCCACGAGCAGTACTTC. Its translation: CASSLGLAGVHEQYF.

The CDR3 bases are TGTGCCAGCAGTTCTGTGACGGGGTTTGGTCAGCCCCAGCATTTT. It specifies CASSSVTGFGQPQHF. V and J are TRBV28 and TRBJ1-5, with D unclear. Germline assignment: CDR1 MDHEN and CDR2 SYDVKM. The CDR3 sequence is 15 residues long. V was trimmed by 4 bases and J by 6 bases, leaving 16 bases between them.

This CDR3 reads CASSWGTGNGNTIYF. The CDR3 DNA reads as TGTGCCAGCAGCTGGGGGACAGGGAATGGAAACACCATATATTTT. The chain has TRBV13 and TRBJ1-3; TRBD1 aligns across 9 bases. CDR1 is PRHDT, CDR2 FYEKMQ, per germline (reference sequence). This CDR3 is 15 amino acids long. V was pared by 4 bases and J by 3 bases, with 4 bases of the junction left unmatched.

This chain joins TRBV30 and TRBJ1-6; 7 nucleotides match TRBD1. The CDR3 contains 15 residues. V lost 2 bases and J lost 7; bases outside the gene matches: 8. Germline V lookup: CDR1 GTSNPN, CDR2 SVGIG (reference sequence). The CDR3 bases are TGTGCCTGGAGTTCAAACAGGGGTTCAAATTCACCCCTCCACTTT. This sequence encodes CAWSSNRGSNSPLHF.

The rearrangement links TRBV5-1 to TRBJ2-3; D is perhaps TRBD2 (6 bases). Germline V gene data show CDR1 as SGHRS and CDR2 as YFSETQ. The CDR3 runs to 15 residues. Trimming cost V 4 bases and J 10 bases, with 22 bases left between them. The chain's CDR3 is CASSPSGPGEEAQYF. Here the CDR3 DNA reads TGCGCCAGCAGCCCATCGGGACCGGGAGAGGAGGCGCAGTATTTT.